Included here is one T cell receptor (beta chain) sequence, with context. The data originate from a study of cytomegalovirus exposure and HLA in healthy donors. Germline trimming cut 3 bases from V and 7 bases from J; bases unmatched to any gene: 2. The CDR3 is 14 residues long. Germline V lookup: CDR1 SGHRS, CDR2 YFSETQ. It was with 60 Vbeta and 13 Jbeta primers that the PCR ran. Profiled with immunoSEQ multiplex PCR; TCRdb holds only in-frame clones, not every one. The sample yields 100,000 to 150,000 clones, about three quarters seen once. The chain carries TRBV5-1 and TRBJ1-3; 12 nucleotides agree with TRBD1. The clonotype comes from a woman in her sixties in good health and CMV-seropositive. Sequenced: PBMCs. The CDR3 region is CASSSGQGANTIYF. CDR3 bases: TGCGCCAGCAGCTCGGGACAGGGGGCGAACACCATATATTTT.